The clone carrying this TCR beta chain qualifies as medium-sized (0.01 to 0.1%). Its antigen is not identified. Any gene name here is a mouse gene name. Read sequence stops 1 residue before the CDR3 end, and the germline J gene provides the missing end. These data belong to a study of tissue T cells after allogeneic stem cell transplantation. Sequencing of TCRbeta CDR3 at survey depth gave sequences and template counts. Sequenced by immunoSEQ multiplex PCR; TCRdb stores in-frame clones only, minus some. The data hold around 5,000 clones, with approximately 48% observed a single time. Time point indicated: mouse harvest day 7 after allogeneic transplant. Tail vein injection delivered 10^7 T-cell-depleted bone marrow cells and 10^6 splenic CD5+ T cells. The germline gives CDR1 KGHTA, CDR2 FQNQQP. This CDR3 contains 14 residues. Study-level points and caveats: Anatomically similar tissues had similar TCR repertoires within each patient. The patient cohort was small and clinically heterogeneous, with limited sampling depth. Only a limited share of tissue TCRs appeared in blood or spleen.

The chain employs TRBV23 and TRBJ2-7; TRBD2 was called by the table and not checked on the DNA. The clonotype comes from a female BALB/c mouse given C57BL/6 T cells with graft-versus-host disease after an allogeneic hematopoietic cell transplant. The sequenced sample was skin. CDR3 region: CSSSQGAGGYEQYF. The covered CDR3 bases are TGCTCCAGCAGTCAAGGGGCTGGGGGCTATGAACAGTAC.